This T cell receptor beta chain was retrieved from a study of blood T cell repertoires in COVID-19. For the study at large: Nucleic acid was either cDNA or gDNA, and it came from T cells, B-cell-depleted T cells, or PBMCs.

V lost 8 bases and J lost 5; bases outside the gene matches: 15. This CDR3 has 16 residues. The V gene's germline CDR1 is SNHLY and CDR2 FYNNEI. In the original workflow: Scientists estimated how many nucleated cells there were by amplifying reference gene primers. Repertoires were generated with immunoSEQ multiplex PCR, while TCRdb's copy carries only in-frame clones and drops some. Clone size and the V and J calls come from that table; the DNA yielded D and trimming. The profile shows roughly 380,000 clones, more than 75% of them singletons. This TCR was recovered from a human donor with acute or convalescent COVID-19. The donor label of this sample is uncertain. The sample comprised peripheral blood. V gene TRBV2 combines with J gene TRBJ2-5; TRBD1 matches 9 bases. This chain's CDR3 is CASRETGTGRSETQYF. CDR3 coding DNA: TGTGCCAGCCGGGAGACCGGGACAGGGCGATCTGAGACCCAGTACTTC.